The 17 T cell receptor beta chains presented below share a single source sample, sequenced in a study of blood T cell repertoires in COVID-19. Using immunoSEQ multiplex PCR, the repertoire was profiled, and TCRdb retains in-frame clones only, with some absent. The sample consists of approximately 89,000 clones, more than 75% of them appearing once. Sequences were obtained from peripheral blood. The origin of the receptors is a woman aged 65 to 85 with acute or convalescent COVID-19.

V is TRBV5-1 and J is TRBJ2-1, with 10 bases fitting TRBD2. This CDR3 contains 17 residues. Germline CDR1 is SGHRS and CDR2 is YFSETQ. Losses at the gene ends were 5 bases for V and 7 bases for J; bases not matched to a gene: 15. The CDR3 coding sequence is TGCGCCAGCAGATTGAGCGGGGGGGCCTCCGGTTGGAATGAGCAGTTCTTC. Its protein is CASRLSGGASGWNEQFF.

This chain joins TRBV7-9 and TRBJ2-5, with D hard to call. CDR3 length: 16 residues. The V and J ends lost 2 bases and 4 bases respectively, with 17 bases between them. Germline CDR1 SEHNR, CDR2 FQNEAQ (reference sequence). The CDR3 reads CASSLLLKPSGETQYF. For the CDR3, the DNA is TGTGCCAGCAGCTTACTCCTGAAGCCTAGTGGAGAGACCCAGTACTTC.

The chain has TRBV2 and TRBJ2-5; 12 nucleotides line up with TRBD2. Trimming took 7 bases from V and 5 from J; bases not matched to a gene: 11. Germline V gives CDR1 SNHLY, CDR2 FYNNEI. This CDR3 comprises 16 residues. The CDR3 is CASTRLAGGPGETQYF. The CDR3 DNA follows: TGTGCCAGCACTAGGCTAGCGGGAGGGCCGGGCGAGACCCAGTACTTC.

V is TRBV7-9 and J is TRBJ1-6; TRBD1 matches at 8 bases. The V gene's germline CDR1 is SEHNR and CDR2 FQNEAQ (reference sequence). CDR3 length: 16 residues. The J segment lost 3 bases and the V segment lost 5 bases, leaving 6 bases of the junction unmatched. CDR3 loop: CASSIRGQDYNSPLHF. The DNA for the CDR3 is TGTGCCAGCAGCATTCGGGGACAGGACTATAATTCACCCCTCCACTTT.

In its sample, this clone was seen once. V and J are TRBV9 and TRBJ2-7; TRBD1 is a possible D gene (6 bases). Trimming left V 0 bases short and J 0 bases short, with 16 bases between. This CDR3 region has 17 residues. Germline-derived CDR1 and CDR2 are SGDLS and YYNGEE. The CDR3 DNA follows: TGTGCCAGCAGCGTAGTCTGGGGGCCAGGTTGCTCCTACGAGCAGTACGTC. This encodes CASSVVWGPGCSYEQYV.

The chain uses TRBV4-2 and TRBJ2-1, with 10 bases matching TRBD1. V was clipped by 4 bases and J by 6 bases; unmatched bases: 3. The CDR3 totals 14 residues. In germline, CDR1 is LGHNA, CDR2 YNFKEQ. CDR3 in amino acids: CASSRQGAPNEQFF. CDR3 DNA: TGTGCCAGCAGCCGACAGGGGGCTCCCAATGAGCAGTTCTTC.

The chain uses TRBV6-5 and TRBJ1-2; a weak D match, TRBD1 (5 bases). Trimming took 6 bases from V and 0 from J, leaving 14 bases between them. This CDR3 has 15 residues. The germline gives CDR1 MNHEY, CDR2 SVGAGI. Here the CDR3 DNA reads TGTGCCAGCAGCCTTGCGGGGGGGTCTAACTATGGCTACACCTTC. Protein product: CASSLAGGSNYGYTF.

The V and J genes are TRBV18 and TRBJ2-2; 7 bases align to TRBD1. J gave up 5 bases and V 5 bases, and 5 bases lay outside the gene matches. There are 14 residues in the CDR3. The V gene's germline CDR1 is KGHSH and CDR2 LQKENI. The CDR3 DNA is TGTGCCAGCTCAGTGGGACAGTTGACCGGGGAGCTGTTTTTT. It translates to CASSVGQLTGELFF.

The chain uses TRBV5-4 and TRBJ2-5; the D gene is possibly TRBD1 (6 bases). CDR1 is SGHNT and CDR2 is YYREEE in the germline V gene (reference sequence). The CDR3 sequence is 15 residues long. The ends were cut back, 4 bases at V and 0 bases at J, with 13 bases in the middle. CDR3 DNA sequence: TGTGCCAGCAGCACCAGGACAGAGTACCAAGAGACCCAGTACTTC. Translating gives CASSTRTEYQETQYF.

The V gene is TRBV6-5, the J gene TRBJ1-6, with 7 bases identical to TRBD1. This CDR3 has 15 amino acids. CDR1 MNHEY and CDR2 SVGAGI come from the germline V gene. The V gene end was trimmed by 6 bases and the J gene end by 9 bases; junction bases not matched to a gene: 11. The CDR3 nucleotides are TGTGCCAGCAGGCCGATTGAGGGGGCGTCTTCACCCCTCCACTTT. This gives the protein CASRPIEGASSPLHF.

The chain combines TRBV19 with TRBJ2-2; no clear D. Per germline, CDR1 LNHDA and CDR2 SQIVND (reference sequence). The V end lost 3 bases, the J end lost 1 base, and 6 bases lay between the germline ends. This CDR3 is built from 14 residues. The CDR3 spells CASSIRVNTGELFF. Here the CDR3 DNA reads TGTGCCAGTAGTATTCGGGTGAACACCGGGGAGCTGTTTTTT.

CDR3 loop: CASSLKGRGYEQYV. CDR3 DNA: TGTGCCAGCAGTTTAAAAGGCAGGGGTTACGAGCAGTACGTC. The rearrangement joins TRBV27 to TRBJ2-7; D perhaps matches TRBD1 (6 bases). The CDR3 is 14 residues long. Trimming stripped 2 bases from V and 4 bases from J, with 12 bases between. Per the germline V gene, CDR1 is MNHEY and CDR2 is SMNVEV (reference sequence).

This chain links TRBV28 with TRBJ1-1; D is ambiguous. Germline CDR1 and CDR2: MDHEN and SYDVKM. Trimming cost V 3 bases and J 5 bases, with 10 bases left between them. CDR3 length equals 13 residues. CDR3 loop: CASSFPLRTEAFF. CDR3 in DNA: TGTGCCAGCAGTTTTCCCCTGAGGACTGAAGCTTTCTTT.

For the CDR3, the DNA is TGCGCCAGCAGCGGCGGGAACAGTAATGAAAAACTGTTTTTT. The encoded protein is CASSGGNSNEKLFF. This sequence joins TRBV5-1 and TRBJ1-4; no definite D call. This CDR3 has 14 amino acids. Germline V gene lookup returns CDR1 SGHRS and CDR2 YFSETQ. V was shortened by 4 bases and J by 4 bases, with 11 bases between the two germline ends.

The CDR3 region has the DNA TGCGCCAGCAGCCCGGACACAACTAATGAAAAACTGTTTTTT. Encoded protein: CASSPDTTNEKLFF. The chain uses TRBV5-1 and TRBJ1-4; a possible D gene is TRBD1 (5 bases). Germline CDR1 reads SGHRS; CDR2 reads YFSETQ. Trimming left V 4 bases short and J 0 bases short, with 7 bases between. This CDR3 has 14 amino acids.

The chain is built from TRBV6-2 or TRBV6-3 and TRBJ1-1, with D perhaps matching TRBD1 (6 bases). Germline V gene lookup returns CDR1 MNHEY and CDR2 SVGEGT. The CDR3 extends over 16 amino acids. Trimming stripped 2 bases from V and 3 bases from J, with 16 bases between. The CDR3 protein is CASSYLQGFWDTEAFF. CDR3 DNA sequence: TGTGCCAGCAGTTACCTCCAGGGGTTCTGGGACACTGAAGCTTTCTTT.

The rearrangement uses TRBV29-1 and TRBJ1-1; D is possibly TRBD1 (5 bases). The germline V gene has CDR1 SQVTM and CDR2 ANQGSEA. This CDR3 is built from 14 residues. Trimming removed 3 bases from V and 4 bases from J, with 15 bases in between. The CDR3 bases are TGCAGCGTTGAGCCTGGGCAGGGTGGCACTGAAGCTTTCTTT. It specifies CSVEPGQGGTEAFF.